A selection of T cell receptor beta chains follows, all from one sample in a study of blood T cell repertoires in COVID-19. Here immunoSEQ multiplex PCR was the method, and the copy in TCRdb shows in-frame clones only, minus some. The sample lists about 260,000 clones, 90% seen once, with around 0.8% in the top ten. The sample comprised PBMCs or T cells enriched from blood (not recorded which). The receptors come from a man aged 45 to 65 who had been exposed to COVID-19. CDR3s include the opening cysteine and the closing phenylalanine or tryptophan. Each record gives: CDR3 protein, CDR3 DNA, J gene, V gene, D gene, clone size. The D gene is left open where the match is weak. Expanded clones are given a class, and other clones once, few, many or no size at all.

CDR3: CASSMGQGGYEQYF
DNA: TGTGCCAGTAGTATGGGCCAGGGTGGCTACGAGCAGTACTTC
J: TRBJ2-7
V: TRBV19
D: NA
size: NA

CDR3: CASSTDRNTEAFF
DNA: TGTGCCAGCTCAACCGACAGGAACACTGAAGCTTTCTTT
J: TRBJ1-1
V: TRBV18
D: NA
size: NA

CDR3: CASVPGESGQPQHF
DNA: TGTGCTAGTGTCCCAGGGGAGTCGGGCCAGCCCCAGCATTTT
J: TRBJ1-5
V: TRBV12-5
D: NA
size: NA

CDR3: CASSLSSGGLLDF
DNA: TGTGCCAGCAGCTTATCTAGCGGGGGGCTCCTGGACTTC
J: TRBJ2-5
V: TRBV7-2
D: TRBD2
size: NA

CDR3: CASSPRSGRNKEQFF
DNA: TGTGCCAGCTCACCACGGAGCGGGAGAAATAAGGAACAGTTCTTC
J: TRBJ2-1
V: TRBV18
D: TRBD2
size: NA

CDR3: CASSLRHPILTLPGQGSNQPQHF
DNA: TGTGCCAGCAGCTTAAGGCACCCAATCTTGACTCTTCCGGGACAGGGGTCGAATCAGCCCCAGCATTTT
J: TRBJ1-5
V: TRBV7-3
D: TRBD1
size: NA

CDR3: CASSSNIWGDSGANVLTF
DNA: TGTGCCAGCAGTTCCAACATATGGGGGGATTCTGGGGCCAACGTCCTGACTTTC
J: TRBJ2-6
V: TRBV28
D: NA
size: NA

CDR3: CATENRGLDGYTEAFF
DNA: TGTGCCACCGAGAACCGGGGTTTAGATGGGTACACTGAAGCTTTCTTT
J: TRBJ1-1
V: TRBV24-1
D: NA
size: NA

CDR3: CASSLVGGLNTEAFF
DNA: TGCGCCAGCAGCTTGGTTGGCGGATTGAACACTGAAGCTTTCTTT
J: TRBJ1-1
V: TRBV5-1
D: NA
size: NA

CDR3: CASSQISGADTQYF
DNA: TGTGCCAGCAGCCAAATCTCAGGGGCAGATACGCAGTATTTT
J: TRBJ2-3
V: TRBV14
D: NA
size: NA

CDR3: CASSQGEGEPEAFF
DNA: TGTGCCAGCAGCCAAGGAGAAGGGGAACCTGAAGCTTTCTTT
J: TRBJ1-1
V: TRBV3-1/TRBV3-2
D: NA
size: NA

CDR3: CASSLDGNEQFF
DNA: TGTGCCAGCAGCCTCGACGGGAATGAGCAGTTCTTC
J: TRBJ2-1
V: TRBV7-9
D: NA
size: NA

CDR3: CSVDQSTDTQYF
DNA: TGCAGCGTTGACCAAAGCACAGATACGCAGTATTTT
J: TRBJ2-3
V: TRBV29-1
D: NA
size: NA

CDR3: CASSFIGNTEAFF
DNA: TGTGCCAGCAGCTTTATCGGGAACACTGAAGCTTTCTTT
J: TRBJ1-1
V: TRBV7-9
D: NA
size: NA

CDR3: CATTRGEGQPQHF
DNA: TGTGCCACCACCAGGGGGGAAGGGCAGCCCCAGCATTTT
J: TRBJ1-5
V: TRBV24-1
D: TRBD1
size: NA

CDR3: CASSLYSRYSNQPQHF
DNA: TGTGCCAGCAGCTTATACAGCCGATATAGCAATCAGCCCCAGCATTTT
J: TRBJ1-5
V: TRBV7-8
D: NA
size: NA

CDR3: CASSGRQGNNSPLHF
DNA: TGTGCCAGCAGCGGCCGACAGGGGAATAATTCACCCCTCCACTTT
J: TRBJ1-6
V: TRBV9
D: TRBD1
size: NA

CDR3: CASTQDSRNTEAFF
DNA: TGTGCCAGCACCCAAGACAGCCGGAACACTGAAGCTTTCTTT
J: TRBJ1-1
V: TRBV28
D: NA
size: NA

CDR3: CASSDPGQGQFF
DNA: TGCGCCAGCAGTGATCCGGGACAGGGTCAGTTCTTC
J: TRBJ2-1
V: TRBV10-2
D: TRBD1
size: NA

CDR3: CASTITDGAENTQYF
DNA: TGTGCCAGTACCATCACCGACGGAGCGGAGAATACGCAGTATTTT
J: TRBJ2-3
V: TRBV19
D: NA
size: once

CDR3: CASSETANYGYTF
DNA: TGTGCCAGCAGTGAAACAGCTAACTATGGCTACACCTTC
J: TRBJ1-2
V: TRBV28
D: NA
size: NA

CDR3: CASSTRHHTGELFF
DNA: TGTGCCAGCAGCACCCGACATCACACCGGGGAGCTGTTTTTT
J: TRBJ2-2
V: TRBV5-5
D: NA
size: few

CDR3: CASSLLVGLTINEQFF
DNA: TGTGCCAGCAGTTTATTAGTCGGACTGACTATCAATGAGCAGTTCTTC
J: TRBJ2-1
V: TRBV27
D: NA
size: NA

CDR3: CASSRTAGNTIYF
DNA: TGTGCCAGCAGTAGGACAGCTGGAAACACCATATATTTT
J: TRBJ1-3
V: TRBV6-5
D: NA
size: NA

CDR3: CASSPLVGQGLTKNIQYF
DNA: TGTGCCAGCTCACCACTGGTAGGTCAGGGCCTTACCAAAAACATTCAGTACTTC
J: TRBJ2-4
V: TRBV18
D: NA
size: NA

CDR3: CASSIYTREIPNEQFF
DNA: TGTGCCAGTAGTATTTATACGCGGGAGATCCCGAATGAGCAGTTCTTC
J: TRBJ2-1
V: TRBV19
D: TRBD2
size: NA

CDR3: CATSDSGALGGVNTGELFF
DNA: TGTGCCACCAGTGATTCTGGGGCACTAGGCGGGGTAAACACCGGGGAGCTGTTTTTT
J: TRBJ2-2
V: TRBV24-1
D: NA
size: NA

CDR3: CASTTPQTGLDGYTF
DNA: TGTGCCAGCACCACTCCTCAGACAGGGCTCGATGGCTACACCTTC
J: TRBJ1-2
V: TRBV28
D: TRBD1
size: NA

CDR3: CASSHSSYEQYF
DNA: TGTGCCAGCAGCCACAGCTCCTACGAGCAGTACTTC
J: TRBJ2-7
V: TRBV7-3
D: NA
size: NA

CDR3: CASSLGQGDEQFF
DNA: TGCGCCAGCAGCTTGGGACAGGGGGATGAGCAGTTCTTC
J: TRBJ2-1
V: TRBV5-1
D: TRBD1
size: NA

CDR3: CASSPGEGTEAFF
DNA: TGCGCCAGCAGCCCTGGGGAGGGCACTGAAGCTTTCTTT
J: TRBJ1-1
V: TRBV5-1
D: NA
size: NA

CDR3: CAISDRSVGAGELFF
DNA: TGTGCCATCAGTGACCGGAGTGTAGGGGCCGGGGAGCTGTTTTTT
J: TRBJ2-2
V: TRBV10-3
D: NA
size: NA

CDR3: CASSSQSARTGFMDSNQPQHF
DNA: TGTGCCAGCAGCTCACAATCCGCCCGGACAGGGTTTATGGATAGCAATCAGCCCCAGCATTTT
J: TRBJ1-5
V: TRBV7-8
D: TRBD1
size: NA

CDR3: CASLTRTGGVETQYF
DNA: TGTGCCAGCCTAACACGAACAGGGGGCGTCGAGACCCAGTACTTC
J: TRBJ2-5
V: TRBV3-1/TRBV3-2
D: TRBD1
size: NA

CDR3: CASRFGQGSGNTIYF
DNA: TGTGCCAGCAGGTTCGGACAGGGCTCTGGAAACACCATATATTTT
J: TRBJ1-3
V: TRBV3-1/TRBV3-2
D: TRBD1
size: NA

CDR3: CASSLDDRRPYRYTF
DNA: TGTGCCAGCAGCTTAGACGACAGGAGACCTTACCGCTACACCTTC
J: TRBJ1-2
V: TRBV7-2
D: NA
size: once